The rows below give T cell receptor beta chains drawn from one sample of a study of blood T cell dynamics during melanoma immunotherapy. Method: immunoSEQ multiplex PCR; TCRdb's copy keeps in-frame clones and lacks some. The sample has more than 6,500 clones; approximately 81% are singletons. Sequences were derived from blood, sampled from a patient treated with checkpoint blockade. These TCRs come from a human donor with melanoma. Each CDR3 is given with its conserved first and last residue. D genes are given only for firm matches. A clone size is listed for some rows: how often the clone was seen (once, few, many), or a class if it is expanded.

J gene: TRBJ2-7; D gene: TRBD2; clone size: -; V gene: TRBV6-1; CDR3 DNA: TGTGCCAGCAGTGAAAGGGTAGCGGGCTTTTTTACCTACGAGCAGTACTTC; CDR3 protein: CASSERVAGFFTYEQYF
J gene: TRBJ2-5; D gene: -; clone size: -; V gene: TRBV19; CDR3 DNA: TGTGCCAGTCGCCAGGCGGGAGAGACCCAGTACTTC; CDR3 protein: CASRQAGETQYF
J gene: TRBJ1-2; D gene: -; clone size: -; V gene: TRBV5-6; CDR3 DNA: TGTGCCAGCAGCTTGTGGCAGGGAGGCTACACCTTC; CDR3 protein: CASSLWQGGYTF
J gene: TRBJ2-6; D gene: -; clone size: -; V gene: TRBV19; CDR3 DNA: TGTGCCAGTAGAGATTCCTCTGGGGCCAACGTCCTGACTTTC; CDR3 protein: CASRDSSGANVLTF
J gene: TRBJ2-7; D gene: TRBD2; clone size: -; V gene: TRBV5-1; CDR3 DNA: TGCGCCAGCAGCTACGGGACTAGCGACTCCTACGAGCAGTACTTC; CDR3 protein: CASSYGTSDSYEQYF
J gene: TRBJ1-5; D gene: -; clone size: -; V gene: TRBV5-1; CDR3 DNA: TGCGCCAGCAGCCCCGACAGCAATCAGCCCCAGCATTTT; CDR3 protein: CASSPDSNQPQHF
J gene: TRBJ2-1; D gene: -; clone size: -; V gene: TRBV9; CDR3 DNA: TGTGCCAGCAGCGAGGCCCTACCTGCGGCGGGGTTCAATGAGCAGTTCTTC; CDR3 protein: CASSEALPAAGFNEQFF
J gene: TRBJ2-7; D gene: TRBD2; clone size: -; V gene: TRBV6-5; CDR3 DNA: TGTGCCAGCAGTCGGACTAGCGGGGGGACCTACGAGCAGTACTTC; CDR3 protein: CASSRTSGGTYEQYF
J gene: TRBJ1-5; D gene: -; clone size: -; V gene: TRBV2; CDR3 DNA: TGTGCCAGCAACCCGGGTTTTAGCAATCAGCCCCAGCATTTT; CDR3 protein: CASNPGFSNQPQHF
J gene: TRBJ1-3; D gene: TRBD1; clone size: -; V gene: TRBV30; CDR3 DNA: TGTGCCTGGAGTGGACCGGGACAGGGGGCTCTCTCTGGAAACACCATATATTTT; CDR3 protein: CAWSGPGQGALSGNTIYF
J gene: TRBJ1-2; D gene: -; clone size: few; V gene: TRBV2; CDR3 DNA: TGTGCCAGCAGTGAAGCCGGGGGGAGCTATGGCTACACCTTC; CDR3 protein: CASSEAGGSYGYTF
J gene: TRBJ2-7; D gene: -; clone size: -; V gene: TRBV5-4; CDR3 DNA: TGTGCCAGCAGCTTGGAGGGGTACGAGCAGTACTTC; CDR3 protein: CASSLEGYEQYF
J gene: TRBJ2-7; D gene: TRBD1; clone size: once; V gene: TRBV28; CDR3 DNA: TGTGCCAGCAGCACCGCCCCAAACAGGGGCCTCAACGAGCAGTACTTC; CDR3 protein: CASSTAPNRGLNEQYF
J gene: TRBJ1-2; D gene: -; clone size: -; V gene: TRBV6-5; CDR3 DNA: TGTGCCAGCAGTTACCTTATGGCGGCTAACTATGGCTACACCTTC; CDR3 protein: CASSYLMAANYGYTF
J gene: TRBJ2-2; D gene: -; clone size: -; V gene: TRBV5-1; CDR3 DNA: TGCGCCAGCAGCCGCCCGAGTCTAGCAGGGACCGGGGAGCTGTTTTTT; CDR3 protein: CASSRPSLAGTGELFF
J gene: TRBJ1-2; D gene: -; clone size: -; V gene: TRBV6-5; CDR3 DNA: TGTGCCAGCAGTTACTCTCCTCGGACGAACTATGGCTACACCTTC; CDR3 protein: CASSYSPRTNYGYTF
J gene: TRBJ1-5; D gene: TRBD1; clone size: -; V gene: TRBV19; CDR3 DNA: TGTGCCAGTAGTCCCAGGGGGGATAGCAATCAGCCCCAGCATTTT; CDR3 protein: CASSPRGDSNQPQHF
J gene: TRBJ2-7; D gene: -; clone size: -; V gene: TRBV5-4; CDR3 DNA: TGTGCCAGCAGCTTGGGTAGTTGGACACCGACCTACGAGCAGTACTTC; CDR3 protein: CASSLGSWTPTYEQYF
J gene: TRBJ2-7; D gene: -; clone size: -; V gene: TRBV5-1; CDR3 DNA: TGCGCCAGCAGCTTGGATAGGGTGGTAAGTGAACGCGAGCAGTACTTC; CDR3 protein: CASSLDRVVSEREQYF
J gene: TRBJ1-6; D gene: -; clone size: -; V gene: TRBV27; CDR3 DNA: TGTGCCAGCAGCCCCGGGGGCCGCTATAATTCACCCCTCCACTTT; CDR3 protein: CASSPGGRYNSPLHF
J gene: TRBJ2-2; D gene: TRBD2; clone size: -; V gene: TRBV10-1; CDR3 DNA: TGCGCCAGCAGTGAGTCGCGAGCGGGAGCCGGGGAGCTGTTTTTT; CDR3 protein: CASSESRAGAGELFF
J gene: TRBJ1-5; D gene: -; clone size: -; V gene: TRBV18; CDR3 DNA: TGTGCCAGCTCCCCCTCCAAGGGGTATCAGCCCCAGCATTTT; CDR3 protein: CASSPSKGYQPQHF
J gene: TRBJ1-1; D gene: -; clone size: -; V gene: TRBV10-2; CDR3 DNA: TGCGCCAGCAGTGAGTCGGGGACTGCTGGAGCTTTCTTT; CDR3 protein: CASSESGTAGAFF
J gene: TRBJ2-7; D gene: -; clone size: -; V gene: TRBV30; CDR3 DNA: TGTGCCTGGGACAGAGGTAGCCACGAGCAGTACTTC; CDR3 protein: CAWDRGSHEQYF
J gene: TRBJ1-4; D gene: -; clone size: -; V gene: TRBV15; CDR3 DNA: TGTGCCACCAGCAGAGATCGGCTTGAAAAACTGTTTTTT; CDR3 protein: CATSRDRLEKLFF
J gene: TRBJ1-6; D gene: -; clone size: once; V gene: TRBV25-1; CDR3 DNA: TGTGCCAGCAGTGAACTGGGGGAATCACCCCTCCACTTT; CDR3 protein: CASSELGESPLHF
J gene: TRBJ1-2; D gene: TRBD1; clone size: once; V gene: TRBV2; CDR3 DNA: TGTGCCAGCGAGGGACAGGAGACGGGCTACACCTTC; CDR3 protein: CASEGQETGYTF
J gene: TRBJ1-1; D gene: -; clone size: -; V gene: TRBV30; CDR3 DNA: TGTGCCTGGAGTATAACCGGGGAAGCTTTCTTT; CDR3 protein: CAWSITGEAFF
J gene: TRBJ2-1; D gene: -; clone size: -; V gene: TRBV5-1; CDR3 DNA: TGCGCCAGCAGCCTGGAGGCTCACAATGAGCAGTTCTTC; CDR3 protein: CASSLEAHNEQFF
J gene: TRBJ2-3; D gene: -; clone size: -; V gene: TRBV7-2; CDR3 DNA: TGTGCCAGCAGCTTAGCCGGTGGGGGGCGGGCAGATACGCAGTATTTT; CDR3 protein: CASSLAGGGRADTQYF
J gene: TRBJ1-5; D gene: TRBD1; clone size: -; V gene: TRBV10-3; CDR3 DNA: TGTGCCACACAGGACAGGGAAGGTGGCAATCAGCCCCAGCATTTT; CDR3 protein: CATQDREGGNQPQHF
J gene: TRBJ1-2; D gene: TRBD1; clone size: -; V gene: TRBV15; CDR3 DNA: TGTGCCACCAGCTCCCGGACAGGGGCATCCTATGGCTACACCTTC; CDR3 protein: CATSSRTGASYGYTF
J gene: TRBJ2-7; D gene: -; clone size: -; V gene: TRBV28; CDR3 DNA: TGTGCCAGCAGTTTCGCACCTTACGAGCAGTACTTC; CDR3 protein: CASSFAPYEQYF
J gene: TRBJ1-2; D gene: -; clone size: -; V gene: TRBV2; CDR3 DNA: TGTGCCAGCAGAGATTGGACAGACACGGGAGGCTACACCTTC; CDR3 protein: CASRDWTDTGGYTF
J gene: TRBJ2-2; D gene: TRBD2; clone size: -; V gene: TRBV19; CDR3 DNA: TGTGCAGCCGGGGGGTTCCCCGGGGAGCTGTTTTTT; CDR3 protein: CAAGGFPGELFF